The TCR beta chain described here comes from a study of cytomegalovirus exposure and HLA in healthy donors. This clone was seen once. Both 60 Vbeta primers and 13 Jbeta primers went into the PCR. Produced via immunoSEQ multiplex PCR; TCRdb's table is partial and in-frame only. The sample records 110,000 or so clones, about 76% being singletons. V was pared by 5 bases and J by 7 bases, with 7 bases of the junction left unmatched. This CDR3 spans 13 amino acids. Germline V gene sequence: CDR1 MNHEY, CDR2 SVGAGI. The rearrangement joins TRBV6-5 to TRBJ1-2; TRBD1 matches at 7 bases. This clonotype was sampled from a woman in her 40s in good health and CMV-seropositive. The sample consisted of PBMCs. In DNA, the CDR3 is TGTGCCAGCAGTAAGGACAGGTCCGGTGGCTACACCTTC. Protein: CASSKDRSGGYTF.